The 32 T cell receptor beta chains below were found in one sample sequenced in a study of T cells in Graves' hyperthyroidism and ophthalmopathy. Amplification yielded TCR beta CDR3 regions, with RNA transcripts as the source. First-round RT-PCR with HTBI primers amplified the TCR CDR3 region. TCRdb called the multiplex PCR reads again in MiXCR, with one record for every CDR3 protein. The sample lists around 720,000 distinct CDR3 sequences; over 35% were seen once. Sample: blood. Source of these receptors: a woman between 40 and 55 years old with Graves' hyperthyroidism.

This clonotype came up a few times. V usage is TRBV7-9 and J usage is TRBJ1-2, with unresolved D. Trimming stripped 11 bases from V and 0 bases from J, with 19 bases between. This CDR3 has 15 residues. Germline lookup yields CDR1 SEHNR and CDR2 FQNEAQ (reference sequence). This CDR3 is CAAPNVGEPNYGYTF. CDR3 sequence (DNA): TGTGCCGCTCCAAATGTCGGGGAACCTAACTATGGCTACACCTTC.

This clonotype appeared a few times. Possible read error: a much larger clone is one base away. The chain has TRBV10-3 and TRBJ1-2; D ambiguous. Trimming left V 4 bases short and J 0 bases short, with 9 bases between. The CDR3 extends over 14 amino acids. Germline V gene data show CDR1 as ENHRY and CDR2 as SYGVKD. CDR3 sequence (DNA): TGTGCCATCAGTGGGTCTGCCCCTAACTATGGCTACACCTTC. Translated: CAISGSAPNYGYTF.

This clonotype showed up many times. This chain joins TRBV7-6 and TRBJ2-7; 9 bases agree with TRBD2. This CDR3 has 16 residues. V was pared by 0 bases and J by 2 bases, with 5 bases of the junction left unmatched. Per the germline V gene, CDR1 is SGHVS and CDR2 is FNYEAQ. The CDR3 reads CASSLAPSGGTYEQYF. Here the CDR3 DNA reads TGTGCCAGCAGCTTAGCGCCGAGCGGGGGGACCTACGAGCAGTACTTC.

This clonotype was observed a handful of times. The rearrangement links TRBV20-1 to TRBJ2-7; D unresolved. This CDR3 region has 11 residues. Trimming took 6 bases from V and 1 from J, leaving 7 bases between them. In germline, CDR1 is DFQATT, CDR2 SNEGSKA (reference sequence). CDR3: CSAAQSYEQYF. The DNA for the CDR3 is TGCAGTGCCGCCCAATCCTACGAGCAGTACTTC.

At least ten counts were recorded for this clonotype. The chain recombines TRBV15 with TRBJ1-2; the D is unclear. The CDR3 contains 12 residues. The V end was cut by 0 bases, the J end by 4 bases, with 3 bases between. Germline CDR1 is LNHNV and CDR2 is YYDKDF (reference sequence). CDR3 residues: CATSRDVYGYTF. CDR3 bases: TGTGCCACCAGCAGAGATGTCTATGGCTACACCTTC.

This clonotype occurred many times. The chain joins TRBV7-9 to TRBJ1-1, with D unclear. The CDR3 is 14 amino acids. Deletions cut 5 bases from V and 0 bases from J, with 10 bases between. Germline assignment: CDR1 SEHNR and CDR2 FQNEAQ (reference sequence). The CDR3 spells CASSEVIMNTEAFF. CDR3 coding DNA: TGTGCCAGCAGCGAGGTTATCATGAACACTGAAGCTTTCTTT.

J is TRBJ1-1 and V is TRBV11-2, with 10 bases fitting TRBD1. The germline gives CDR1 SGHAT, CDR2 FQNNGV. CDR3 length: 18 residues. Trimming cost V 1 base and J 5 bases; bases outside gene matches: 13. Here the CDR3 reads CASSLVFPTGGIVTEAFF. In DNA, the CDR3 is TGTGCCAGCAGCTTAGTCTTTCCGACAGGGGGCATCGTAACTGAAGCTTTCTTT. Looking up the rest from reference TRBV11-2 and TRBJ1-1 gives the full variable domain: EAGVAQSPRYKIIEKRQSVAFWCNPISGHATLYWYQQILGQGPKLLIQFQNNGVVDDSQLPKDRFSAERLKGVDSTLKIQPAKLEDSAVYLCASSLVFPTGGIVTEAFFGQGTRLTVV.

This clonotype was counted many times. CDR3 amino acids: CSAREQGSRGYTF. The CDR3 DNA reads as TGCAGTGCTAGAGAACAGGGGAGTCGGGGCTACACCTTC. The chain couples TRBV20-1 to TRBJ1-2; 7 bases are shared with TRBD1. Germline CDR1 and CDR2: DFQATT and SNEGSKA (reference sequence). There are 13 residues in the CDR3. With 0 bases clipped from V and 8 bases from J, the junction kept 6 bases outside the gene matches.

This clonotype was seen more than once but under ten times. CDR3 nucleotide sequence: TGTGCCAGCAGTACACGACAGGGTTTAGGGGAGACCCAGTACTTC. Its translation is CASSTRQGLGETQYF. The V gene is TRBV12-3 or TRBV12-4, the J gene TRBJ2-5; 7 bases map to TRBD1. This CDR3 is 15 amino acids long. With V trimmed by 5 bases and J by 5 bases, 11 bases remained unmatched.

This sequence joins TRBV24-1 and TRBJ2-7; 7 positions match TRBD2. Germline CDR1 is KGHDR and CDR2 is SFDVKD. The CDR3 extends over 19 amino acids. V shed 11 bases, J shed 4 bases, and the junction held 28 bases outside the gene matches. The CDR3 sequence: CASSQVAVLAEALAYEQYF. The CDR3 DNA follows: TGTGCCAGCAGCCAAGTGGCGGTGCTAGCGGAGGCACTTGCATACGAGCAGTACTTC.

This clonotype was detected many times. This chain uses TRBV5-5 with TRBJ2-7; 9 bases match TRBD1. This CDR3 contains 13 residues. Germline CDR1 reads SGHKS; CDR2 reads YYEKEE (reference sequence). Unmatched junction bases numbered 3, after V lost 3 bases and J lost 5 bases. This CDR3 reads CASSSDRGDEQYF. In DNA, the CDR3 is TGTGCCAGCAGCTCCGACAGGGGGGACGAGCAGTACTTC.

The V gene is TRBV20-1, the J gene TRBJ1-5; 9 bases match TRBD1. J lost 7 bases, V lost 6 bases, and 13 bases had no gene match. Germline V lookup: CDR1 DFQATT, CDR2 SNEGSKA (reference sequence). There are 15 residues in the CDR3. CDR3 coding DNA: TGCAGTGCCACCCGGACAGGGGATCCTGGACAGCCCCAGCATTTT. Translation: CSATRTGDPGQPQHF.

This clonotype was seen repeatedly, ten times or more. The V gene is TRBV6-1, the J gene TRBJ1-3; D is ambiguous. The germline gives CDR1 MNHNS, CDR2 SASEGT. The CDR3 is 13 residues long. Trimming removed 7 bases from V and 3 bases from J, with 10 bases in between. The CDR3 region has the DNA TGTGCCAGCACTCCGACGGGTGGAAACACCATATATTTT. This encodes CASTPTGGNTIYF.

This clonotype was found a few times. V gene TRBV7-2 combines with J gene TRBJ2-5, with 10 bases matching TRBD2. CDR1 SGHTA and CDR2 FQGNSA come from the germline V gene. The CDR3 covers 14 residues. V trimming: 6 bases; J trimming: 5 bases; junction bases outside the gene matches: 6. The CDR3 nucleotides read TGTGCCAGCAGACCAGCGGGAGGGCCCGAGACCCAGTACTTC. Translation: CASRPAGGPETQYF.

The CDR3 sequence is CASITTSGGPLEQYF. The DNA for the CDR3 is TGTGCCAGCATTACCACTAGCGGGGGTCCTTTGGAGCAGTACTTC. This chain joins TRBV6-5 and TRBJ2-7, with 11 bases that match TRBD2. In germline, CDR1 is MNHEY, CDR2 SVGAGI. J gave up 7 bases and V 7 bases, and 12 bases lay outside the gene matches. There are 15 residues in the CDR3.

The DNA for the CDR3 is TGTGCCAGCTTTCCGGGGAAGGCTGGAAACACCATATATTTT. This gives the protein CASFPGKAGNTIYF. This chain connects TRBV6-6 to TRBJ1-3, with D unresolved. Trimming removed 8 bases from V and 2 bases from J, with 13 bases in between. CDR3 length: 14 residues. Per germline, CDR1 MNHNY and CDR2 SVGAGI (reference sequence).

This clonotype was seen at least ten times. The chain links TRBV5-4 to TRBJ1-5; D is perhaps TRBD1 (5 bases). Trimming left V 0 bases short and J 7 bases short, with 11 bases between. The CDR3 is 14 residues long. In germline, CDR1 is SGHNT, CDR2 YYREEE (reference sequence). The CDR3 DNA reads TGTGCCAGCAGCTTGGCAGGGCCAGGGCAGCCCCAGCATTTT. Translation: CASSLAGPGQPQHF.

This clonotype appeared many times. The chain has TRBV7-8 and TRBJ1-1, with unresolved D. V lost 0 bases to trimming and J lost 3 bases, with 8 bases between them. Germline CDR1 reads SGHVS; CDR2 reads FQNEAQ. The CDR3 extends over 14 amino acids. CDR3 in DNA: TGTGCCAGCAGCTTAGCGGCCGGGGACACTGAAGCTTTCTTT. Its protein product is CASSLAAGDTEAFF.

Remarks on this clonotype: Since a much larger clone is just one base distant, this may be a read error. J is TRBJ2-5 and V is TRBV19, with a tentative D call TRBD2 (5 bases). V lost 5 bases and J lost 2, with 15 bases in between. Germline V lookup: CDR1 LNHDA, CDR2 SQIVND (reference sequence). CDR3 length: 15 amino acids. CDR3 sequence (DNA): TGTGCCAGTAGTTCGGACTGGCCGCAGCAAGAGACCCAGTACTTC. It translates to CASSSDWPQQETQYF.

This chain connects TRBV7-2 to TRBJ2-4; 11 bases match TRBD2. J was trimmed by 3 bases and V by 8 bases; bases with no gene match: 3. The germline CDR1 and CDR2 sequences are SGHTA and FQGNSA. The CDR3 is made up of 14 amino acids. The DNA for the CDR3 is TGTGCCAGCGGAACTAGCGGGAGCAAAAACATTCAGTACTTC. Translated, it gives CASGTSGSKNIQYF. The variable domain in full, with the rest retrieved from reference TRBV7-2 and TRBJ2-4, is GAGVSQSPSNKVTEKGKDVELRCDPISGHTALYWYRQSLGQGLEFLIYFQGNSAPDKSGLPSDRFSAERTGGSVSTLTIQRTQQEDSAVYLCASGTSGSKNIQYFGAGTRLSVL.

There are a few counts of this clonotype. The chain recombines TRBV24-1 with TRBJ2-2; a possible D gene is TRBD1 (6 bases). Deletions cut 4 bases from V and 5 bases from J, with 13 bases between. CDR3 length equals 15 residues. Germline CDR1 and CDR2: KGHDR and SFDVKD. CDR3 in amino acids: CATSDRDRRTGELFF. The CDR3 DNA sequence: TGTGCCACCAGTGACCGCGACAGGAGGACCGGGGAGCTGTTTTTT.

The chain uses TRBV11-2 and TRBJ1-5; 10 positions agree with TRBD1. CDR1 and CDR2 from the germline V gene are SGHAT and FQNNGV. Germline trimming cut 6 bases from V and 11 bases from J; bases unmatched to any gene: 10. The CDR3 loop spans 14 amino acids. As DNA, the CDR3 is TGTGCCAGCAGACGGACAGGGGGGGGCACAGCCCAGCATTTT. Translating it yields CASRRTGGGTAQHF.

This clonotype was observed once. V is TRBV6-4 and J is TRBJ2-3; TRBD2 agrees at 10 bases. Germline V CDR1 and CDR2: MRHNA, SNTAGT. The trim removed 5 bases at V and 4 bases at J, leaving 9 bases unmatched. The CDR3 loop spans 16 amino acids. CDR3 DNA: TGTGCCAGCAGTACTGACTGGCTAGCGGGAGCAGATACGCAGTATTTT. Residues: CASSTDWLAGADTQYF.

This clonotype was detected only a few times. V usage is TRBV19 and J usage is TRBJ2-5; TRBD1 matches 8 bases. V lost 2 bases and J lost 5; bases outside the gene matches: 4. Per the germline V gene, CDR1 is LNHDA and CDR2 is SQIVND (reference sequence). The CDR3 spans 14 residues. As DNA, the CDR3 is TGTGCCAGTAGTATATCAGGGGGCGATGAGACCCAGTACTTC. Its translation: CASSISGGDETQYF.

In this sample, this clonotype turned up many times. The chain uses TRBV6-1 and TRBJ2-2; 7 nucleotides align to TRBD1. Losses at the gene ends were 4 bases for V and 4 bases for J; bases not matched to a gene: 3. The germline CDR1 and CDR2 sequences are MNHNS and SASEGT. This CDR3 has 14 amino acids. The chain's CDR3 is CASSATGSTGELFF. The CDR3 coding sequence is TGTGCCAGCAGTGCGACAGGGTCCACCGGGGAGCTGTTTTTT.

This clonotype was seen many times. The chain combines TRBV7-9 with TRBJ1-5; 9 positions agree with TRBD1. The CDR3 is 14 residues long. V gave up 5 bases and J gave up 8 bases; unmatched junction bases: 7. The V gene's germline CDR1 is SEHNR and CDR2 FQNEAQ (reference sequence). The CDR3 DNA sequence: TGTGCCAGCAGCACATGGGACAGGGTGAAGCCCCAGCATTTT. It yields the protein CASSTWDRVKPQHF.

In regard to this clonotype: One base away lies a much larger clone, so this may be a sequencing read error. Written as DNA, the CDR3 is TGTGCCTGCAGCTTAGTGGGGGGCGGAGTGGGCTCTGGAAACACCATATATTTT. It translates to CACSLVGGGVGSGNTIYF. The genes are TRBV7-2 and TRBJ1-3; weak D call: TRBD1 (6 bases). The CDR3 sequence is 18 residues long. Germline CDR1 and CDR2: SGHTA and FQGNSA.

This clonotype showed up many times. The chain has TRBV7-2 and TRBJ1-1; D may be TRBD1 (6 bases). Between the trimmed V and J ends, which lost 6 bases and 6 bases, there was a span of 14 bases. The CDR3 covers 13 residues. The germline V gene encodes CDR1 SGHTA and CDR2 FQGNSA. CDR3 sequence (DNA): TGTGCCAGCAGTCTCGACAGGTTCGCTGAAGCTTTCTTT. This sequence encodes CASSLDRFAEAFF. Full variable domain (missing parts from reference TRBV7-2 and TRBJ1-1): GAGVSQSPSNKVTEKGKDVELRCDPISGHTALYWYRQSLGQGLEFLIYFQGNSAPDKSGLPSDRFSAERTGGSVSTLTIQRTQQEDSAVYLCASSLDRFAEAFFGQGTRLTVV.

There are many counts of this clonotype. This chain connects TRBV7-2 to TRBJ2-7, with 12 bases identical to TRBD2. CDR3 length equals 16 residues. Looked up from germline, CDR1 is SGHTA and CDR2 is FQGNSA. V was clipped by 5 bases and J by 1 base; unmatched bases: 6. For the CDR3, the DNA is TGTGCCAGCAGCAGGGGACTAGCGGGTGGGTCCTACGAGCAGTACTTC. As protein: CASSRGLAGGSYEQYF.

The rearrangement links TRBV29-1 to TRBJ1-6; the match to TRBD1 covers 10 bases. The germline gives CDR1 SQVTM, CDR2 ANQGSEA. The junction had 10 bases not matched to a gene; V was cut back by 5 bases and J by 6 bases. The CDR3 length is 16 residues. CDR3 sequence reads: CSVNPKTGGINSPLHF. CDR3 sequence (DNA): TGCAGCGTTAATCCTAAGACAGGGGGCATTAATTCACCCCTCCACTTT.

This clonotype was seen a handful of times. The chain links TRBV5-1 to TRBJ2-7, with a possible D match to TRBD1 (5 bases). Germline-derived CDR1 and CDR2 are SGHRS and YFSETQ. V was pared by 3 bases and J by 6 bases, with 19 bases between. The CDR3 contains 15 residues. The CDR3 here is CASSSRQKRDSEQYF. CDR3 DNA sequence: TGCGCCAGCAGCTCACGACAGAAACGCGATAGCGAGCAGTACTTC.

The J gene is TRBJ2-2, the V gene TRBV20-1; D is undetermined. CDR1 and CDR2 (germline): DFQATT, SNEGSKA (reference sequence). The V and J ends lost 6 bases and 5 bases respectively, with 13 bases between them. The CDR3 has 13 residues. The chain's CDR3 is CSAGPLRTGELFF. In DNA, the CDR3 is TGCAGTGCAGGACCCTTGAGGACCGGGGAGCTGTTTTTT.